The clone carrying this T cell receptor (beta chain) has ten or more counts. Its cognate antigen is unknown. Germline CDR1 and CDR2: SGHTA and FQGTGA. The V segment lost 5 bases and the J segment 8 bases; nucleotides outside the gene matches: 10. The CDR3 spans 15 residues. The data derive from a study of regulatory T cells in long-lasting Graves disease. Study-level results: The analysis examined peripheral blood only and excluded thyroid tissue.

Arm-PCR of CDR3 regions with iRepertoire HTBI primers generated TCR beta libraries. TCRdb itself ran the multiplex PCR reads through MiXCR, one entry per CDR3 protein. Among about 330,000 distinct CDR3 sequences, about 17% were seen once, and the ten largest hold 20% to 25%. The time point: newly diagnosed GD, antithyroid drugs for less than 3 months. From PBMCs, RNA was extracted and then used to make the TCR library. Separately, the same data were catalogued under a study of T cells in Graves' hyperthyroidism and ophthalmopathy. Per that study: HTBI primers were employed in a first-round RT-PCR of the TCR CDR3.

The sequence came from a woman in her late teens or twenties with Graves disease. The source material was peripheral blood mononuclear cells (PBMCs), sampled at new diagnosis, from a patient treated with antithyroid drugs. The V call is TRBV7-3, the J call TRBJ2-1; 9 nucleotides agree with TRBD2. In DNA form, the CDR3 reads TGTGCCAGCAGCGCCAGCGGGGGGTCGGGAGATGAGCAGTTCTTC. The encoded protein is CASSASGGSGDEQFF.